The clone carrying this T cell receptor (beta chain) is medium-sized (0.01 to 0.1%) by frequency. Antigen: not known. TCRdb reprocessed the 10x single-cell sequencing reads, with one entry per CDR3 protein and no DNA. This table lists about 1,100 distinct CDR3 sequences. Germline CDR1 reads SGHDN; CDR2 reads FVKESK. CDR3 length equals 15 residues. All participants were free of acute infectious disease and in good physical condition. Live CSF cells were sorted with a live/dead marker for droplet-based sequencing. The data were taken from a study of CD8 T cells in cerebrospinal fluid in Alzheimer's disease. The study's findings and limits: Compared with controls, mild cognitive impairment or Alzheimer's disease patients showed higher maximum CSF clone percentages. Healthy subjects less often had a clone of at least 3% than Alzheimer's patients.

The chain couples TRBV14 to TRBJ2-1; absent DNA, TCRdb's TRBD1 call cannot be checked. Sequencing was performed on cerebrospinal fluid. This sequence originates from a human donor in good health. The CDR3 loop reads CASSQVVPGGNEQFF. The variable domain in full, completed from reference TRBV14 and TRBJ2-1, reads EAGVTQFPSHSVIEKGQTVTLRCDPISGHDNLYWYRRVMGKEIKFLLHFVKESKQDESGMPNNRFLAERTGGTYSTLKVQPAELEDSGVYFCASSQVVPGGNEQFFGPGTRLTVL.